This TCR beta chain was sequenced in a study of cytomegalovirus exposure and HLA in healthy donors. Background on the study: Previous work identified roughly 120 million unique TCR beta sequences from 150 million to 200 million T cells.

Germline values: CDR1 MGHRA, CDR2 YSYEKL. V dropped 3 bases and J dropped 3 bases, with 12 bases sitting between them. The CDR3 extends over 14 amino acids. Study results and caveats: The investigators catalogued 160 or so TCR beta chains as cytomegalovirus-associated.

PCR amplification relied on 60 Vbeta primers (plus 13 Jbeta primers). This table comes from immunoSEQ multiplex PCR, and its TCRdb copy is limited to in-frame clones, with some not included. This table holds some 110,000 clones, about 79% found once. Notes on this clone: Antigen: not known.

Sequences were obtained from PBMCs. The sequence was obtained from a man between 50 and 59 years old in good health and CMV-seronegative. This sequence joins TRBV4-1 and TRBJ2-7; perhaps TRBD1 as D (6 bases). In DNA form, the CDR3 reads TGCGCCAGCAGCCAGGGACATTCCGACTACGAGCAGTACTTC. This sequence encodes CASSQGHSDYEQYF.